These T cell receptor beta chains were read from a single sample in a study of T cells after yellow fever vaccination. MiXCR, applied by TCRdb to the 5' RACE reads, yields one record per CDR3 protein. The sample has 500,000 to 700,000 distinct CDR3 sequences, about 19% seen once. This specimen was PBMCs, taken 15 days after the yellow fever booster vaccination. The receptors here all came from a man aged 25 to 40 who received the YFV17D yellow fever vaccine. Each CDR3 is given with its conserved first and last residue. Fields, in order: V gene, J gene, CDR3 protein.

v_gene: TRBV12-3/TRBV12-4; j_gene: TRBJ2-7; CDR3aa: CASSFRTDIYEQYF
v_gene: TRBV20-1; j_gene: TRBJ2-7; CDR3aa: CSARWRGPPNEQYF
v_gene: TRBV18; j_gene: TRBJ2-1; CDR3aa: CASSPPGVGEQFF
v_gene: TRBV10-3; j_gene: TRBJ1-4; CDR3aa: CAAGQGKNEKLFF
v_gene: TRBV20-1; j_gene: TRBJ2-7; CDR3aa: CSARPSTRSSYEQYF
v_gene: TRBV6-1; j_gene: TRBJ2-3; CDR3aa: CASTLTRGRGNTQYF
v_gene: TRBV7-2; j_gene: TRBJ2-3; CDR3aa: CASSPPGGRASDTQYF
v_gene: TRBV6-1; j_gene: TRBJ2-3; CDR3aa: CASSVEGAGTTDTQYF
v_gene: TRBV5-1; j_gene: TRBJ2-7; CDR3aa: CASSLALAGQLSYEQYF
v_gene: TRBV25-1; j_gene: TRBJ2-7; CDR3aa: CASSESRGLAYEQYF
v_gene: TRBV19; j_gene: TRBJ1-5; CDR3aa: CASSGGQGADQPQHF
v_gene: TRBV20-1; j_gene: TRBJ2-2; CDR3aa: CSAKDFQAGELFF
v_gene: TRBV3-1; j_gene: TRBJ2-1; CDR3aa: CASSLRLAGRDEQFF
v_gene: TRBV7-2; j_gene: TRBJ2-3; CDR3aa: CASTSTHGATQYF
v_gene: TRBV20-1; j_gene: TRBJ2-3; CDR3aa: CSALAGGRTDTQYF
v_gene: TRBV3-1; j_gene: TRBJ1-1; CDR3aa: CASSRALTGGVAFF
v_gene: TRBV5-1; j_gene: TRBJ1-1; CDR3aa: CASSYQGVLDTEAFF
v_gene: TRBV5-1; j_gene: TRBJ2-3; CDR3aa: CATSYGSGRTDTQYF
v_gene: TRBV28; j_gene: TRBJ2-7; CDR3aa: CASSSLGGGNYEQYF
v_gene: TRBV5-1; j_gene: TRBJ2-1; CDR3aa: CASSLGTGIHEQFF
v_gene: TRBV7-2; j_gene: TRBJ2-2; CDR3aa: CASSPTGAPGELFF
v_gene: TRBV20-1; j_gene: TRBJ2-1; CDR3aa: CSARDQREAYNEQFF
v_gene: TRBV7-2; j_gene: TRBJ2-1; CDR3aa: CASSPGPGGDYNEQFF
v_gene: TRBV20-1; j_gene: TRBJ2-5; CDR3aa: CSARDAREDKETQYF
v_gene: TRBV5-1; j_gene: TRBJ2-5; CDR3aa: CASILEEVGETQYF
v_gene: TRBV10-2; j_gene: TRBJ2-2; CDR3aa: CASSGPRGTGELFF
v_gene: TRBV11-2; j_gene: TRBJ2-3; CDR3aa: CASSLDIFRYASTDTQYF
v_gene: TRBV6-2/TRBV6-3; j_gene: TRBJ2-1; CDR3aa: CASSYPPGLAFNEQFF
v_gene: TRBV5-4; j_gene: TRBJ2-2; CDR3aa: CASSQGLADVNTGELFF
v_gene: TRBV27; j_gene: TRBJ2-7; CDR3aa: CASSLGQGETYEQYF
v_gene: TRBV7-2; j_gene: TRBJ2-7; CDR3aa: CASSSAGTSGRSRTYEQYF
v_gene: TRBV28; j_gene: TRBJ2-3; CDR3aa: CASLPISSGKEAQTDTQYF
v_gene: TRBV19; j_gene: TRBJ1-4; CDR3aa: CASRGTGGRADEKLFF
v_gene: TRBV2; j_gene: TRBJ1-1; CDR3aa: CASGRVKIGEAFF
v_gene: TRBV20-1; j_gene: TRBJ2-4; CDR3aa: CSARADSGNIQYF
v_gene: TRBV9; j_gene: TRBJ2-5; CDR3aa: CASSEGKSQYF
v_gene: TRBV7-9; j_gene: TRBJ2-1; CDR3aa: CASSLGLAYDNEQFF
v_gene: TRBV4-2; j_gene: TRBJ2-1; CDR3aa: CASSQDLWGGRGEQFF
v_gene: TRBV6-1; j_gene: TRBJ2-5; CDR3aa: CASSRTGLAAETQYF
v_gene: TRBV4-3; j_gene: TRBJ2-5; CDR3aa: CASSQERGETQYF
v_gene: TRBV18; j_gene: TRBJ2-1; CDR3aa: CASSPRAASDSYNEQFF
v_gene: TRBV20-1; j_gene: TRBJ1-5; CDR3aa: CSARQGKGGQPQHF
v_gene: TRBV20-1; j_gene: TRBJ1-6; CDR3aa: CSATKEDNNSPLHF
v_gene: TRBV20-1; j_gene: TRBJ2-1; CDR3aa: CSVLRPGLLYNEQFF
v_gene: TRBV6-2/TRBV6-3; j_gene: TRBJ2-3; CDR3aa: CASSFGRADTQYF
v_gene: TRBV27; j_gene: TRBJ2-1; CDR3aa: CASSSGTFNEQFF
v_gene: TRBV7-2; j_gene: TRBJ1-5; CDR3aa: CASSLGQGGDQPQHF
v_gene: TRBV20-1; j_gene: TRBJ2-2; CDR3aa: CSASTGRTGELFF
v_gene: TRBV2; j_gene: TRBJ1-1; CDR3aa: CASSWGVAEAFF
v_gene: TRBV27; j_gene: TRBJ2-1; CDR3aa: CASRRTGGHYNEQFF
v_gene: TRBV29-1; j_gene: TRBJ2-1; CDR3aa: CSVPGGLGQFF
v_gene: TRBV7-2; j_gene: TRBJ2-7; CDR3aa: CASSPGQGRGEQYF
v_gene: TRBV7-2; j_gene: TRBJ2-2; CDR3aa: CASSLAPVGELFF
v_gene: TRBV27; j_gene: TRBJ2-5; CDR3aa: CASSRVAWETQYF
v_gene: TRBV7-1; j_gene: TRBJ1-4; CDR3aa: CASTRYPEEGEKLFF
v_gene: TRBV4-1; j_gene: TRBJ2-4; CDR3aa: CASSQEPGQGGGRRAKNIQYF
v_gene: TRBV6-5; j_gene: TRBJ1-1; CDR3aa: CASSFRSGNTEAFF